The 24 T cell receptor beta chains below come from one sample, sequenced in a study of response to subunit inactivated influenza vaccine. TCRdb independently ran MiXCR on the RT-PCR reads; one entry per CDR3 protein. The top ten clones hold less than 15% of a sample with under 550,000 distinct CDR3 sequences, 6% to 9% of them seen once. This specimen consisted of PBMCs from blood, obtained around 25 months after vaccination. These receptors were collected from a man between 50 and 75 years old who received an inactivated influenza vaccine.

V and J are TRBV5-1 and TRBJ2-5; 7 bases fit TRBD1. The trim removed 2 bases at V and 2 bases at J, leaving 6 bases unmatched. Germline assignment: CDR1 SGHRS and CDR2 YFSETQ. This CDR3 region has 15 residues. The CDR3 here is CASSFMGQSQETQYF. As DNA, the CDR3 is TGCGCCAGCAGCTTTATGGGACAGAGTCAAGAGACCCAGTACTTC. Full variable domain (missing parts from reference TRBV5-1 and TRBJ2-5): KAGVTQTPRYLIKTRGQQVTLSCSPISGHRSVSWYQQTPGQGLQFLFEYFSETQRNKGNFPGRFSGRQFSNSRSEMNVSTLELGDSALYLCASSFMGQSQETQYFGPGTRLLVL.

This clonotype was recorded many times. The rearrangement links TRBV3-1 to TRBJ1-1, with a possible D match to TRBD1 (6 bases). Trimming took off 4 bases at V and 1 base at J, with 10 bases between the two ends. The V gene's germline CDR1 is LGHDT and CDR2 YNNKEL (reference sequence). The CDR3 covers 14 residues. This CDR3 reads CASSPGGPNTEAFF. CDR3 DNA: TGTGCCAGCAGCCCCGGGGGGCCGAACACTGAAGCTTTCTTT.

The table lists this clonotype with a few counts. The chain uses TRBV20-1 and TRBJ2-1, with D possibly TRBD2 on 6 matching bases. The germline CDR1 and CDR2 sequences are DFQATT and SNEGSKA (reference sequence). V shed 3 bases and J shed 6 bases, with 15 bases lying between them. The CDR3 consists of 14 residues. CDR3 DNA: TGCAGTGCTAGTTCCGGAGGGCGAGGCAATGAGCAGTTCTTC. Translating gives CSASSGGRGNEQFF.

This clonotype was detected ten times or more. The chain links TRBV20-1 to TRBJ1-1, with 8 bases aligning to TRBD1. The germline V gene has CDR1 DFQATT and CDR2 SNEGSKA (reference sequence). The junction had 4 bases not matched to a gene; V was cut back by 0 bases and J by 1 base. There are 15 residues in the CDR3. In DNA form, the CDR3 reads TGCAGTGCTAGAGATCAGGGGGCGAGGAACACTGAAGCTTTCTTT. It specifies CSARDQGARNTEAFF.

The chain links TRBV20-1 to TRBJ2-5, with D perhaps TRBD1 (5 bases). Trimming left V 3 bases short and J 2 bases short, with 19 bases between. Germline assignment: CDR1 DFQATT and CDR2 SNEGSKA (reference sequence). This CDR3 has 16 residues. Written as DNA, the CDR3 is TGCAGTGCTAGTGTAATTGGTCAGGGTAGGCAAGAGACCCAGTACTTC. This sequence encodes CSASVIGQGRQETQYF.

The J gene is TRBJ2-5, the V gene TRBV9, with 8 nucleotides matching TRBD2. Germline-derived CDR1 and CDR2 are SGDLS and YYNGEE. After removal of 3 bases from V and 5 bases from J, the junction contained 6 bases not matched to a gene. The CDR3 is 14 residues long. The CDR3 nucleotides read TGTGCCAGCAGCGCCCTTAGCGGGATTGAGACCCAGTACTTC. It translates to CASSALSGIETQYF.

The J gene is TRBJ2-1, the V gene TRBV27; D unresolved. The CDR3 spans 16 residues. Germline V lookup: CDR1 MNHEY, CDR2 SMNVEV (reference sequence). Trimming left V 5 bases short and J 0 bases short, with 14 bases between. CDR3 sequence: CASSGPLGSSYNEQFF. The DNA of the CDR3 is TGTGCCAGCAGTGGCCCCCTGGGAAGCTCCTACAATGAGCAGTTCTTC.

The chain links TRBV3-1 to TRBJ2-5; TRBD2 matches at 10 bases. The J segment lost 4 bases and the V segment lost 9 bases, leaving 14 bases of the junction unmatched. CDR3 length: 16 amino acids. Germline CDR1 is LGHDT and CDR2 is YNNKEL (reference sequence). The DNA of the CDR3 is TGTGCCAGTGGGGACCCCCTAGCGGGAGTAGGAGAGACCCAGTACTTC. Its translation is CASGDPLAGVGETQYF.

This clonotype was counted many times. The gene calls are TRBV5-1 and TRBJ2-7; D perhaps matches TRBD1 (5 bases). CDR3 length: 17 residues. V was shortened by 1 base and J by 3 bases, with 20 bases between the two germline ends. CDR1 and CDR2 (germline): SGHRS, YFSETQ. The CDR3 DNA reads TGCGCCAGCAGCTTGACAGGAAACCATTTAAGAGGCTACGAGCAGTACTTC. Protein sequence: CASSLTGNHLRGYEQYF.

This clonotype has just a few counts. In DNA form, the CDR3 reads TGCGCCAGCAGCCCCTTAGCTAGCGGGAGTAGGCGCTCCTACGAGCAGTACTTC. It codes for CASSPLASGSRRSYEQYF. The J gene is TRBJ2-7, the V gene TRBV5-1; 10 nucleotides match TRBD2. There are 18 residues in the CDR3. CDR1 and CDR2 (germline): SGHRS, YFSETQ. With 4 bases clipped from V and 0 bases from J, the junction kept 13 bases outside the gene matches.

This clonotype showed up many times. The chain couples TRBV12-3 or TRBV12-4 to TRBJ2-1; 10 bases line up with TRBD2. The CDR3 runs 15 residues. V shed 5 bases, J shed 4 bases, and the junction held 5 bases outside the gene matches. Written as DNA, the CDR3 is TGTGCCAGCAGTCGGCTAGCGGGGGCTTACAATGAGCAGTTCTTC. This codes for CASSRLAGAYNEQFF.

V is TRBV28 and J is TRBJ2-7, with 8 bases matching TRBD2. The CDR3 sequence is 13 residues long. Trimming removed 8 bases from V and 3 bases from J; junction bases left unmatched: 6. CDR1 is MDHEN, CDR2 SYDVKM, per germline. The CDR3 coding sequence is TGTGCCAGCTTAAGCGGGAGCCTCTACGAGCAGTACTTC. Residues: CASLSGSLYEQYF. The full variable domain, its missing parts supplied by reference TRBV28 and TRBJ2-7, is DVKVTQSSRYLVKRTGEKVFLECVQDMDHENMFWYRQDPGLGLRLIYFSYDVKMKEKGDIPEGYSVSREKKERFSLILESASTNQTSMYLCASLSGSLYEQYFGPGTRLTVT.

The chain carries TRBV7-2 and TRBJ1-2, with 7 bases that match TRBD1. Germline loops: CDR1 SGHTA, CDR2 FQGNSA. This CDR3 spans 14 amino acids. Trimming removed 5 bases from V and 2 bases from J; junction bases left unmatched: 5. CDR3 amino acids: CASSGRDSNYGYTF. The DNA of the CDR3 is TGTGCCAGCAGCGGCCGGGACAGCAACTATGGCTACACCTTC. The full variable domain, in which reference TRBV7-2 and TRBJ1-2 provide the parts outside the CDR3, is GAGVSQSPSNKVTEKGKDVELRCDPISGHTALYWYRQSLGQGLEFLIYFQGNSAPDKSGLPSDRFSAERTGGSVSTLTIQRTQQEDSAVYLCASSGRDSNYGYTFGSGTRLTVV.

This clonotype has a handful of counts. The rearrangement joins TRBV5-4 to TRBJ1-1, with a weak D call TRBD1 (6 bases). Per the germline V gene, CDR1 is SGHNT and CDR2 is YYREEE (reference sequence). The germline V and J ends were trimmed by 4 bases and 2 bases, with 15 bases remaining between them. This CDR3 contains 15 residues. In DNA form, the CDR3 reads TGTGCCAGCAGCCCTTCGGGGGGCCTTAACACTGAAGCTTTCTTT. Translation: CASSPSGGLNTEAFF.

This clonotype was counted between two and nine times. This chain joins TRBV12-3 or TRBV12-4 and TRBJ1-1; D is ambiguous. The V gene lost 3 bases and the J gene lost 1 base, with 9 bases spanning the gap. The CDR3 length is 14 residues. The CDR3 is CASSLAVRNTEAFF. In DNA, the CDR3 is TGTGCCAGCAGTTTGGCAGTGAGGAACACTGAAGCTTTCTTT.

This clonotype was observed many times. V usage is TRBV27 and J usage is TRBJ2-5; possible D gene TRBD2, 6 bases. V shed 3 bases and J shed 3 bases, with 11 bases lying between them. CDR3 length: 14 residues. Germline-derived CDR1 and CDR2 are MNHEY and SMNVEV (reference sequence). Here the CDR3 DNA reads TGTGCCAGCAGTTTGCAAGGCGGGGAAGAGACCCAGTACTTC. It codes for CASSLQGGEETQYF.

In this sample, this clonotype turned up many times. The gene calls are TRBV18 and TRBJ2-3; 8 bases map to TRBD2. The CDR3 length is 16 residues. Germline lookup yields CDR1 KGHSH and CDR2 LQKENI. Unmatched junction bases numbered 7, after V lost 3 bases and J lost 2 bases. The CDR3 DNA reads TGTGCCAGCTCACCCCGGCGGGAGGCCCCCACAGATACGCAGTATTTT. This translates into CASSPRREAPTDTQYF.

In its sample, this clonotype was seen a few times. The chain links TRBV7-9 to TRBJ2-1; 12 positions agree with TRBD2. Germline CDR1 and CDR2: SEHNR and FQNEAQ (reference sequence). V lost 5 bases, J lost 3 bases, and 2 bases stayed unmatched. CDR3 length: 15 amino acids. DNA for the CDR3: TGTGCCAGCAGCCGGACTAGCGGGGACTACAATGAGCAGTTCTTC. It encodes CASSRTSGDYNEQFF. The full variable domain, rest sourced from reference TRBV7-9 and TRBJ2-1, is DTGVSQNPRHKITKRGQNVTFRCDPISEHNRLYWYRQTLGQGPEFLTYFQNEAQLEKSRLLSDRFSAERPKGSFSTLEIQRTEQGDSAMYLCASSRTSGDYNEQFFGPGTRLTVL.

This clonotype was found a few times. V and J are TRBV20-1 and TRBJ2-7; no reliable D call. Trimming removed 1 base from V and 4 bases from J, with 17 bases in between. The CDR3 contains 15 residues. From germline, CDR1 is DFQATT and CDR2 SNEGSKA (reference sequence). The CDR3 spells CSARGLNTAEYEQYF. DNA for the CDR3: TGCAGTGCTAGAGGTTTGAATACGGCCGAGTACGAGCAGTACTTC.

Ten or more counts support this clonotype. The V gene is TRBV20-1, the J gene TRBJ1-1; weak D call: TRBD1 (6 bases). Germline lookup yields CDR1 DFQATT and CDR2 SNEGSKA (reference sequence). CDR3 size: 17 residues. V shed 0 bases and J shed 3 bases, with 20 bases lying between them. The CDR3 here is CSARDTGGWGLDTEAFF. The CDR3 DNA reads as TGCAGTGCTAGAGATACGGGGGGTTGGGGGCTGGACACTGAAGCTTTCTTT.

The chain is built from TRBV3-1 and TRBJ1-2; D is ambiguous. Between the trimmed V and J ends, which lost 4 bases and 3 bases, there was a span of 15 bases. Germline V CDR1 and CDR2: LGHDT, YNNKEL (reference sequence). The CDR3 totals 15 residues. The DNA of the CDR3 is TGTGCCAGCAGCCGCAACGCCGGGAGACACTATGGCTACACCTTC. The encoded protein is CASSRNAGRHYGYTF.

V and J are TRBV20-1 and TRBJ2-5; 14 bases fit TRBD2. The CDR3 totals 17 residues. The germline V gene encodes CDR1 DFQATT and CDR2 SNEGSKA (reference sequence). Here the CDR3 DNA reads TGCAGCACCCGGTTCGGGACTAGCGGGGGACACCAAGAGACCCAGTACTTC. Residues: CSTRFGTSGGHQETQYF.

The chain joins TRBV5-5 to TRBJ2-1; D ambiguous. CDR1 is SGHKS and CDR2 is YYEKEE in the germline V gene (reference sequence). This CDR3 is built from 16 residues. V was clipped by 0 bases and J by 0 bases, with 10 bases between them. This chain's CDR3 is CASSLGPVSSYNEQFF. In DNA, the CDR3 is TGTGCCAGCAGCTTGGGGCCGGTGAGCTCCTACAATGAGCAGTTCTTC.

This clonotype was seen ten or more times. This chain uses TRBV5-1 with TRBJ1-1, with TRBD1 identical over 8 bases. CDR1 and CDR2 from the germline V gene are SGHRS and YFSETQ. The length of the CDR3 is 15 residues. V lost 1 base, J lost 2 bases, and 4 bases stayed unmatched. The CDR3 region is CASSLWTGSNTEAFF. Here the CDR3 DNA reads TGCGCCAGCAGCTTGTGGACAGGGTCTAACACTGAAGCTTTCTTT.